Sequencing of this TCR beta chain was carried out in a study of blood T cells in healthy people across ages. Study-level background: Capturing about one barcoded beta molecule per two T cells was achieved by template switching.

Sample donors were healthy Caucasian individuals that came from Russia, aged about 6 to 95. V lost 0 bases and J lost 1, with 13 bases in between. Germline loops: CDR1 SGHRS, CDR2 YFSETQ. This CDR3 comprises 16 residues. Primed by a sample-barcoded 5' primer and a J-beta primer mix, a second PCR proceeded for 7 to 11 cycles. CDR3-containing paired-end reads numbering at least 2.5 million came from each sample. TCRdb reprocessed the 5' RACE reads via MiXCR and lists one record per CDR3 protein. This sample has over 1.5 million distinct CDR3 sequences, with just under 50% found just once. Sequenced sample: blood. The TCR originated in a woman between 35 and 50 years old in good health. The chain links TRBV5-1 to TRBJ1-2; D not certain. Here the CDR3 reads CASSLAQASLNYGYTF. CDR3 nucleotides: TGCGCCAGCAGCTTGGCCCAGGCCTCTCTTAACTATGGCTACACCTTC.